This T cell receptor (beta chain) was captured in a study of T cells in Graves' hyperthyroidism and ophthalmopathy. Amplified regions were TCR beta CDR3 sequences from RNA transcripts. A set of HTBI primers served as the primers for a first-round RT-PCR of the TCR CDR3. TCRdb re-called the multiplex PCR reads through MiXCR, storing one row per CDR3 protein. The data contain about 290,000 distinct CDR3 sequences, roughly 17% of them seen just once; the ten biggest clones take up approximately 33%. Disease duration under 2 months; hyperthyroidism patients were aged 18 to 65. Overall study findings and caveats: Ophthalmopathy, as predicted by the model, came a median roughly 6.5 months after the prediction.

The CDR3 is 13 residues long. Per the germline V gene, CDR1 is KGHDR and CDR2 is SFDVKD. The V gene lost 4 bases and the J gene lost 8 bases, with 13 bases spanning the gap. The table lists this clonotype with many counts. Antigen: not known. The sequencing sample was made of blood. The TCR originated in a man between 25 and 39 years old with Graves' hyperthyroidism. The chain employs TRBV24-1 and TRBJ1-1; unclear D gene. The CDR3 reads CATSDAGRREAFF. In nucleotides, the CDR3 is TGTGCCACCAGTGACGCGGGAAGGCGGGAAGCTTTCTTT.